The 30 T cell receptor beta chains listed next were all sequenced from one sample in a study of blood T cell repertoires in COVID-19. TCRdb keeps only in-frame clones here, not all; method: immunoSEQ multiplex PCR. The table has 130,000 to 150,000 clones, roughly 80% seen once. Material for sequencing was PBMCs or T cells enriched from blood (not recorded which). Every receptor here comes from a man aged 50-59 years who had recovered from COVID-19.

The CDR3 region has the DNA TGTGCCAGCAGCGAAACGTGGGGAGCTAACTATGGCTACACCTTC. Its translation: CASSETWGANYGYTF. The chain carries TRBV27 and TRBJ1-2; unclear D gene. CDR3 length: 15 residues. V was clipped by 6 bases and J by 0 bases, with 14 bases between them. CDR1 is MNHEY and CDR2 is SMNVEV in the germline V gene (reference sequence).

This clone showed up just a few times. The chain has TRBV11-2 and TRBJ1-3; D unresolved. Per the germline V gene, CDR1 is SGHAT and CDR2 is FQNNGV. V was trimmed by 2 bases and J by 8 bases, leaving 10 bases between them. The CDR3 runs 13 residues. Written as DNA, the CDR3 is TGTGCCAGCAGCTTATCGGGGAGCGACACCATATATTTT. This encodes CASSLSGSDTIYF.

The chain joins TRBV28 to TRBJ1-1; D not resolved. Trimming shortened V by 8 bases and J by 0 bases, and 4 bases separated the two germline ends. CDR3 length: 11 residues. The germline CDR1 and CDR2 sequences are MDHEN and SYDVKM. The CDR3 is CASYLNTEAFF. CDR3 nucleotides: TGTGCCAGCTATCTGAACACTGAAGCTTTCTTT.

This clone was seen at least ten times. The V call is TRBV6-1, the J call TRBJ1-2; D remains ambiguous. Trimming stripped 4 bases from V and 5 bases from J, with 20 bases between. This CDR3 is built from 16 residues. Germline CDR1 and CDR2: MNHNS and SASEGT. The CDR3 sequence: CASSVFGGESKYGYTF. The CDR3 DNA is TGTGCCAGCAGTGTTTTTGGTGGGGAGAGTAAATATGGCTACACCTTC.

The CDR3 region has the DNA TGCGCCAGCAGCTCCGGGGTCTCGGGGGGACGGTACGAGCAGTACTTC. Its protein product is CASSSGVSGGRYEQYF. This chain joins TRBV5-1 and TRBJ2-7; 7 positions agree with TRBD2. The CDR3 has 16 residues. V lost 3 bases, J lost 4 bases, and 13 bases stayed unmatched. CDR1 and CDR2 from the germline V gene are SGHRS and YFSETQ.

The chain carries TRBV7-2 and TRBJ1-1; D ambiguous. CDR3 length: 15 amino acids. CDR1 SGHTA and CDR2 FQGNSA come from the germline V gene. V lost 3 bases, J lost 3 bases, and 14 bases lay in between. CDR3 nucleotides: TGTGCCAGCAGCTTCCCTCGACGGGTTTACACTGAAGCTTTCTTT. It translates to CASSFPRRVYTEAFF.

This chain's CDR3 is CASSVQGRTGEKLFF. The DNA of the CDR3 is TGTGCCAGTAGTGTCCAGGGGCGGACTGGAGAAAAACTGTTTTTT. The chain combines TRBV19 with TRBJ1-4; D perhaps matches TRBD1 (6 bases). The CDR3 has 15 residues. The V gene lost 5 bases and the J gene lost 8 bases, with 18 bases spanning the gap. Germline V gives CDR1 LNHDA, CDR2 SQIVND (reference sequence). Drawing the rest from reference TRBV19 and TRBJ1-4, the complete variable domain is DGGITQSPKYLFRKEGQNVTLSCEQNLNHDAMYWYRQDPGQGLRLIYYSQIVNDFQKGDIAEGYSVSREKKESFPLTVTSAQKNPTAFYLCASSVQGRTGEKLFFGSGTQLSVL.

This chain uses TRBV9 with TRBJ2-3; no definite D call. The germline CDR1 and CDR2 sequences are SGDLS and YYNGEE. This CDR3 comprises 15 residues. Trimming left V 0 bases short and J 2 bases short, with 10 bases between. This CDR3 reads CASSVGSSYTDTQYF. The DNA for the CDR3 is TGTGCCAGCAGCGTAGGAAGCTCCTACACAGATACGCAGTATTTT. Full variable domain (outside the CDR3, taken from reference TRBV9 and TRBJ2-3): DSGVTQTPKHLITATGQRVTLRCSPRSGDLSVYWYQQSLDQGLQFLIQYYNGEERAKGNILERFSAQQFPDLHSELNLSSLELGDSALYFCASSVGSSYTDTQYFGPGTRLTVL.

The chain uses TRBV7-9 and TRBJ1-1; 7 bases map to TRBD1. Germline values: CDR1 SEHNR, CDR2 FQNEAQ (reference sequence). This CDR3 has 15 residues. The ends lost 1 base at V and 0 bases at J; junction bases unmatched: 2. DNA of the CDR3: TGTGCCAGCAGCTTAGAAGGGGGCCTGAACACTGAAGCTTTCTTT. It yields the protein CASSLEGGLNTEAFF. Variable domain in full (rest from reference TRBV7-9 and TRBJ1-1): DTGVSQNPRHKITKRGQNVTFRCDPISEHNRLYWYRQTLGQGPEFLTYFQNEAQLEKSRLLSDRFSAERPKGSFSTLEIQRTEQGDSAMYLCASSLEGGLNTEAFFGQGTRLTVV.

The genes are TRBV28 and TRBJ1-3, with D unclear. Trimming left V 4 bases short and J 4 bases short, with 11 bases between. This CDR3 is built from 14 residues. From germline, CDR1 is MDHEN and CDR2 SYDVKM. The CDR3 coding sequence is TGTGCCAGCAGTTCCGAGGGTGGGGGAAACACCATATATTTT. It translates to CASSSEGGGNTIYF.

The CDR3 loop is CASSQVVGALYGYTF. Here the CDR3 DNA reads TGCGCCAGCAGCCAAGTTGTTGGGGCACTCTATGGCTACACCTTC. This chain links TRBV4-3 with TRBJ1-2; weak D call: TRBD1 (5 bases). Germline CDR1 LGHNA, CDR2 YSLEER. V gave up 1 base and J gave up 4 bases, with 13 bases separating them. The CDR3 contains 15 residues.

The rearrangement joins TRBV27 to TRBJ1-4; D perhaps matches TRBD1 (5 bases). Germline CDR1 and CDR2: MNHEY and SMNVEV (reference sequence). V was trimmed by 4 bases and J by 4 bases, leaving 19 bases between them. The CDR3 loop spans 17 amino acids. This CDR3 reads CASSSVGVGGVNEKLFF. CDR3 coding DNA: TGTGCCAGCAGTTCAGTTGGGGTGGGGGGAGTTAATGAAAAACTGTTTTTT.

This clone was counted only a few times. The chain uses TRBV2 and TRBJ1-5; possibly TRBD1 for D (5 bases). This CDR3 has 14 amino acids. Germline CDR1 reads SNHLY; CDR2 reads FYNNEI. V lost 3 bases to trimming and J lost 4 bases, with 10 bases between them. The CDR3 nucleotides read TGTGCCAGCAGTGAGAGGAGGGGAAATCAGCCCCAGCATTTT. It translates to CASSERRGNQPQHF. Drawing the rest from reference TRBV2 and TRBJ1-5, the complete variable domain is EPEVTQTPSHQVTQMGQEVILRCVPISNHLYFYWYRQILGQKVEFLVSFYNNEISEKSEIFDDQFSVERPDGSNFTLKIRSTKLEDSAMYFCASSERRGNQPQHFGDGTRLSIL.

This clone was seen only once. The genes are TRBV5-1 and TRBJ1-1, with D perhaps matching TRBD1 (5 bases). Germline V CDR1 and CDR2: SGHRS, YFSETQ. Trimming pared 5 bases from V and 0 bases from J, leaving 11 bases between. The CDR3 length is 14 residues. The CDR3 coding sequence is TGCGCCAGCAGTGGCACAGGCCTGAACACTGAAGCTTTCTTT. It specifies CASSGTGLNTEAFF.

V and J are TRBV23-1 and TRBJ1-3; D not resolved. TRBV23-1 is reported as an ORF; its role is uncertain. V lost 0 bases, J lost 4 bases, and 16 bases lay in between. This CDR3 has 17 residues. The CDR3 DNA reads TGCGCCAGCAGTCAATCGCGGAGGGAGTTGTCGGGAAACACCATATATTTT. It is translated as CASSQSRRELSGNTIYF.

This clone has just one count. The rearrangement links TRBV29-1 to TRBJ2-7; TRBD2 matches 9 bases. The ends lost 3 bases at V and 5 bases at J; junction bases unmatched: 17. The CDR3 is 17 amino acids. Germline V gene lookup returns CDR1 SQVTM and CDR2 ANQGSEA. This CDR3 is CSVDLPRGRGGVDEQYF. CDR3 DNA: TGCAGCGTTGATTTGCCTCGCGGGAGGGGGGGGGTGGACGAGCAGTACTTC.

In its sample, this clone was seen once. The genes are TRBV5-8 and TRBJ2-1; possibly TRBD1 for D (6 bases). V lost 5 bases, J lost 9 bases, and 12 bases lay in between. The CDR3 has 12 amino acids. From germline, CDR1 is SGHTS and CDR2 YDEGEE. In DNA, the CDR3 is TGTGCCAGCAGAAACAGGGTCACTGAGCAGTTCTTC. Protein sequence: CASRNRVTEQFF.

This chain connects TRBV10-2 to TRBJ2-7; 7 positions agree with TRBD2. V lost 2 bases to trimming and J lost 3 bases; unmatched junction nucleotides: 1. CDR1 is WSHSY, CDR2 SAAADI, per germline. There are 13 residues in the CDR3. The CDR3 bases are TGCGCCAGCAGTGAGCGGGGGGTCTACGAGCAGTACTTC. Translation gives CASSERGVYEQYF.

A single count supports this clone. The CDR3 DNA sequence: TGTGCCAGCAGCCCAACAGGGGCCTCCACAGATACGCAGTATTTT. Protein product: CASSPTGASTDTQYF. The chain couples TRBV11-3 to TRBJ2-3; 7 bases line up with TRBD1. Trimming removed 5 bases from V and 2 bases from J; junction bases left unmatched: 7. Per the germline V gene, CDR1 is SGHNT and CDR2 is YENEEA. CDR3 length: 15 amino acids.

This rearrangement joins TRBV3-1 (or the pseudogene TRBV3-2) to TRBJ1-1, with TRBD1 matching over 8 bases. Germline V lookup: CDR1 LGHDT, CDR2 YNNKEL (reference sequence). The CDR3 loop spans 15 amino acids. V was pared by 0 bases and J by 10 bases, with 10 bases of the junction left unmatched. The CDR3 spells CASSQEVGTGGVAFF. The CDR3 nucleotides read TGTGCCAGCAGCCAAGAAGTCGGAACAGGGGGGGTAGCTTTCTTT.

The rearrangement links TRBV18 to TRBJ1-2; D remains unclear. The CDR3 is 17 residues long. Germline-derived CDR1 and CDR2 are KGHSH and LQKENI. The V end lost 0 bases, the J end lost 0 bases, and 14 bases lay between the germline ends. The CDR3 protein is CASSPPSPSSTNYGYTF. CDR3 DNA sequence: TGTGCCAGCTCACCACCTAGCCCGTCGTCGACTAACTATGGCTACACCTTC.

This rearrangement joins TRBV10-3 to TRBJ2-3; 13 nucleotides align to TRBD2. Germline CDR1 reads ENHRY; CDR2 reads SYGVKD. This CDR3 comprises 15 residues. With V trimmed by 6 bases and J by 3 bases, 3 bases remained unmatched. CDR3 sequence: CAIRLAGGRTDTQYF. The CDR3 DNA is TGTGCCATCAGACTAGCGGGGGGGCGTACAGATACGCAGTATTTT.

This chain uses TRBV5-5 with TRBJ1-2, with no clear D. The germline V and J ends were trimmed by 7 bases and 0 bases, with 7 bases remaining between them. Germline V gene data show CDR1 as SGHKS and CDR2 as YYEKEE (reference sequence). The length of the CDR3 is 12 residues. The CDR3 sequence is CASSETNYGYTF. DNA for the CDR3: TGTGCCAGCTCTGAGACTAACTATGGCTACACCTTC.

The chain carries TRBV5-6 and TRBJ1-2; 10 bases agree with TRBD1. Germline CDR1 reads SGHDT; CDR2 reads YYEEEE. This CDR3 comprises 14 residues. V dropped 0 bases and J dropped 7; count of bases not matched to a gene: 3. The CDR3 region has the DNA TGTGCCAGCAGCTTGGGACAGGGGGCAATTGGCTACACCTTC. It encodes CASSLGQGAIGYTF.

In this sample, this clone turned up a few times. The genes are TRBV11-2 and TRBJ2-7; 12 nucleotides align to TRBD1. Germline CDR1 SGHAT, CDR2 FQNNGV. The junction had 8 bases not matched to a gene; V was cut back by 5 bases and J by 0 bases. This CDR3 comprises 17 residues. CDR3 amino acids: CASSLKGTGGYSYEQYF. The CDR3 DNA reads as TGTGCCAGCAGCCTAAAAGGGACAGGGGGCTACTCCTACGAGCAGTACTTC.

The rearrangement links TRBV19 to TRBJ2-1, with a tentative D call TRBD2 (6 bases). The CDR3 totals 13 residues. Per the germline V gene, CDR1 is LNHDA and CDR2 is SQIVND (reference sequence). Trimming removed 6 bases from V and 9 bases from J, with 15 bases in between. CDR3 bases: TGTGCCAGTAGCCGGGACTTCTGGGGTGAGCAGTTCTTC. Translating gives CASSRDFWGEQFF.

The chain carries TRBV25-1 and TRBJ2-3; D ambiguous. This CDR3 comprises 11 residues. Trimming took 4 bases from V and 8 from J, leaving 7 bases between them. Germline CDR1 MGHDK, CDR2 SYGVNS. CDR3 sequence (DNA): TGTGCCAGCAGTGGATCTACTACGCAGTATTTT. Translated: CASSGSTTQYF.

This rearrangement joins TRBV19 to TRBJ2-2; 13 bases line up with TRBD2. This CDR3 comprises 17 residues. The V segment lost 6 bases and the J segment 1 base; nucleotides outside the gene matches: 5. CDR1 is LNHDA, CDR2 SQIVND, per germline (reference sequence). This CDR3 is CASRPTSGGQNTGELFF. Here the CDR3 DNA reads TGTGCCAGTAGGCCGACTAGCGGGGGGCAGAACACCGGGGAGCTGTTTTTT.

The V gene is TRBV10-2, the J gene TRBJ1-5, with 8 positions matching TRBD1. The CDR3 runs 16 residues. With V trimmed by 3 bases and J by 0 bases, 4 bases remained unmatched. CDR1 is WSHSY and CDR2 is SAAADI in the germline V gene. CDR3 in DNA: TGCGCCAGCAGTGATAAGGACAGGGTTAGCAATCAGCCCCAGCATTTT. This codes for CASSDKDRVSNQPQHF.

The chain recombines TRBV9 with TRBJ2-5, with 8 bases that match TRBD1. CDR1 is SGDLS and CDR2 is YYNGEE in the germline V gene. This CDR3 contains 16 residues. The J segment lost 4 bases and the V segment lost 0 bases, leaving 8 bases of the junction unmatched. The CDR3 bases are TGTGCCAGCAGCGTAGTTCTCCCAGGGGGCGGAGAGACCCAGTACTTC. It yields the protein CASSVVLPGGGETQYF. The variable domain in full, completed from reference TRBV9 and TRBJ2-5, reads DSGVTQTPKHLITATGQRVTLRCSPRSGDLSVYWYQQSLDQGLQFLIQYYNGEERAKGNILERFSAQQFPDLHSELNLSSLELGDSALYFCASSVVLPGGGETQYFGPGTRLLVL.